Below are 3 T cell receptor beta chains sequenced from a single sample in a study of T-cell memory formation after mild COVID-19. TCRdb reprocessed the 5' RACE reads with MiXCR, giving one entry per CDR3 protein. The sample has a few hundred thousand distinct CDR3 sequences, roughly 17% seen once. Sequencing was performed on PBMCs or a T cell subset sorted from them (not recorded which). The source is a man between 18 and 35 years old who had mild COVID-19 (a few samples of this study predate the infection). Cell type and time point are not known.

The chain carries TRBV7-6 and TRBJ2-4, with a tentative D call TRBD1 (6 bases). CDR1 and CDR2 (germline): SGHVS, FNYEAQ. Trimming stripped 2 bases from V and 6 bases from J, with 11 bases between. There are 14 residues in the CDR3. CDR3 sequence: CASSLNQGPNIQYF. The DNA of the CDR3 is TGTGCCAGCAGCTTAAACCAGGGGCCAAACATTCAGTACTTC.

This clonotype has more than one count but fewer than ten. The CDR3 DNA reads as TGCGCCAGCAGCTTGGGACAGGGGGCGAAAGGTGAAGCTTTCTTT. Its translation: CASSLGQGAKGEAFF. This rearrangement joins TRBV5-1 to TRBJ1-1, with TRBD1 matching 10 bases. This CDR3 spans 15 amino acids. Germline CDR1 reads SGHRS; CDR2 reads YFSETQ. V trimming: 0 bases; J trimming: 7 bases; junction bases outside the gene matches: 6.

In this sample, this clonotype turned up many times. The V call is TRBV4-1, the J call TRBJ2-5, with TRBD2 matching over 13 bases. The CDR3 runs 18 residues. Germline CDR1 reads MGHRA; CDR2 reads YSYEKL. The trim removed 6 bases at V and 3 bases at J, leaving 13 bases unmatched. This CDR3 is CASRQRGGLAGTEETQYF. For the CDR3, the DNA is TGCGCCAGCAGACAAAGGGGGGGACTAGCGGGGACTGAAGAGACCCAGTACTTC.